One and the same sample provided the 13 T cell receptor beta chains below, sequenced in a study of siplizumab effects on memory and regulatory T cells. Method: immunoSEQ multiplex PCR; TCRdb's copy keeps in-frame clones and lacks some. This table has 110,000 or so clones, 93% appearing once. The sample consisted of non-Treg CD4+ T cells sorted from blood. The source is a human donor in good health.

J is TRBJ1-1 and V is TRBV12-5; no clear D gene. V dropped 2 bases and J dropped 1 base, with 17 bases sitting between them. This CDR3 comprises 17 residues. Germline loops: CDR1 LGHNT, CDR2 FRNRAP. The CDR3 protein is CASGLLEGQRGNTEAFF. CDR3 coding DNA: TGTGCTAGTGGTTTGCTGGAGGGTCAACGGGGGAACACTGAAGCTTTCTTT.

V is TRBV4-1 and J is TRBJ2-1; 14 bases match TRBD2. The length of the CDR3 is 14 residues. Germline CDR1 MGHRA, CDR2 YSYEKL. Trimming removed 6 bases from V and 10 bases from J; junction bases left unmatched: 5. Here the CDR3 reads CASRRTSGGPEQFF. As DNA, the CDR3 is TGCGCCAGCAGGCGGACTAGCGGGGGGCCAGAGCAGTTCTTC.

The gene calls are TRBV19 and TRBJ2-7; 10 nucleotides align to TRBD1. The CDR3 length is 13 residues. CDR1 is LNHDA, CDR2 SQIVND, per germline (reference sequence). The ends lost 5 bases at V and 4 bases at J; junction bases unmatched: 2. CDR3 protein: CASSGQGGYEQYF. CDR3 nucleotide sequence: TGTGCCAGTAGTGGACAGGGGGGTTACGAGCAGTACTTC.

The chain employs TRBV19 and TRBJ2-3, with D tentatively TRBD1 (5 bases). The CDR3 is 16 residues long. The germline V and J ends were trimmed by 7 bases and 0 bases, with 17 bases remaining between them. Germline V gene data show CDR1 as LNHDA and CDR2 as SQIVND (reference sequence). This chain's CDR3 is CASTLRQSVSTDTQYF. Here the CDR3 DNA reads TGTGCCAGTACCTTAAGACAGAGCGTTAGCACAGATACGCAGTATTTT.

This chain joins TRBV19 and TRBJ2-5, with 7 bases lining up with TRBD1. Germline trimming cut 6 bases from V and 8 bases from J; bases unmatched to any gene: 15. CDR1 and CDR2 from the germline V gene are LNHDA and SQIVND (reference sequence). This CDR3 is built from 15 residues. CDR3 protein: CASSLPGVKGATQYF. The DNA of the CDR3 is TGTGCCAGTAGCCTACCCGGAGTGAAGGGGGCAACCCAGTACTTC.

This sequence joins TRBV5-6 and TRBJ1-2; 11 nucleotides align to TRBD1. J gave up 7 bases and V 4 bases, and 9 bases lay outside the gene matches. Germline V gene data show CDR1 as SGHDT and CDR2 as YYEEEE. The CDR3 totals 15 residues. CDR3 bases: TGTGCCAGCAGCGCGGACAGGGGGCGCGGGGGTGGCTACACCTTC. The encoded protein is CASSADRGRGGGYTF.

As DNA, the CDR3 is TGTGCCAGCAGCTATCAGGAATTTTCTGAAGCTTTCTTT. This encodes CASSYQEFSEAFF. The gene calls are TRBV6-5 and TRBJ1-1; D is uncertain. Germline V gene lookup returns CDR1 MNHEY and CDR2 SVGAGI. Trimming shortened V by 6 bases and J by 6 bases, and 14 bases separated the two germline ends. The CDR3 extends over 13 amino acids.

This clone was seen more than once but under ten times. The chain uses TRBV2 and TRBJ1-2; 10 bases agree with TRBD1. Looked up from germline, CDR1 is SNHLY and CDR2 is FYNNEI. The CDR3 has 13 amino acids. With V trimmed by 6 bases and J by 8 bases, 6 bases remained unmatched. The CDR3 is CASRMTGGVGYTF. CDR3 sequence (DNA): TGTGCCAGCAGGATGACAGGGGGCGTCGGCTACACCTTC.

The rearrangement joins TRBV28 to TRBJ1-1; 7 bases line up with TRBD1. V lost 4 bases, J lost 7 bases, and 6 bases stayed unmatched. This CDR3 spans 13 amino acids. Germline CDR1 is MDHEN and CDR2 is SYDVKM. CDR3 amino acids: CASSSGTDIEAFF. The CDR3 nucleotides read TGTGCCAGCAGTTCGGGGACAGATATTGAAGCTTTCTTT.

This chain links TRBV25-1 with TRBJ1-2; 8 positions agree with TRBD1. From germline, CDR1 is MGHDK and CDR2 SYGVNS. J lost 5 bases, V lost 4 bases, and 18 bases had no gene match. This CDR3 has 18 residues. The CDR3 DNA sequence: TGTGCCAGCAGTGCCTCCATAGGACAGGGAGAGAGGTTTTATGGCTACACCTTC. It yields the protein CASSASIGQGERFYGYTF.

The chain employs TRBV7-2 and TRBJ2-3; perhaps TRBD2 as D (6 bases). Germline V lookup: CDR1 SGHTA, CDR2 FQGNSA. Trimming took off 4 bases at V and 3 bases at J, with 14 bases between the two ends. The CDR3 has 15 amino acids. The DNA of the CDR3 is TGTGCCAGCAGCTCCATCGGGGGTGCGACAGATACGCAGTATTTT. It encodes CASSSIGGATDTQYF.

The chain combines TRBV12-5 with TRBJ1-1; D is uncertain. The germline V and J ends were trimmed by 3 bases and 1 base, with 9 bases remaining between them. The germline V gene encodes CDR1 LGHNT and CDR2 FRNRAP. CDR3 length: 14 residues. This CDR3 is CASGFLDANTEAFF. The CDR3 bases are TGTGCTAGTGGTTTCCTCGACGCGAACACTGAAGCTTTCTTT.

The chain combines TRBV6-5 with TRBJ1-1; a weak D match, TRBD1 (5 bases). Trimming stripped 6 bases from V and 6 bases from J, with 17 bases between. CDR3 size: 14 residues. Germline V gene lookup returns CDR1 MNHEY and CDR2 SVGAGI. This CDR3 is CASSPLAGRAEAFF. CDR3 nucleotide sequence: TGTGCCAGCAGCCCCCTGGCAGGGCGGGCTGAAGCTTTCTTT.